What follows are 26 T cell receptor beta chains derived from one specimen sequenced in a study of Ad26.COV2.S vaccination and SARS-CoV-2 variants. Treatment in this sample: around 19 received Ad26.COV2.S at low or high dose, single or two shots; about 5 received placebo; per-sample allocation not given. Day 63 following the first vaccine or placebo injection was when the samples were taken. Sequenced by immunoSEQ multiplex PCR; TCRdb stores in-frame clones only, minus some. The table has a few hundred thousand clones, roughly 88% seen once; the top ten hold 5.5%. This specimen was peripheral blood, taken in a trial of Ad26.COV2.S vaccine versus placebo. The receptors come from a person between 18 and 65 years old who received the Ad26.COV2.S COVID-19 vaccine or a placebo.

This chain uses TRBV3-1 (or the pseudogene TRBV3-2) with TRBJ1-4; no clear D. The V and J ends lost 8 bases and 3 bases respectively, with 16 bases between them. The germline gives CDR1 LGHDT, CDR2 YNNKEL (reference sequence). The CDR3 totals 15 residues. CDR3 sequence (DNA): TGTGCCAGCCAGACTGAGCTTGCACCTAATGAAAAACTGTTTTTT. This codes for CASQTELAPNEKLFF.

The rearrangement uses TRBV7-6 and TRBJ1-2; D perhaps matches TRBD1 (6 bases). V gave up 2 bases and J gave up 6 bases, with 13 bases separating them. This CDR3 has 14 residues. Per germline, CDR1 SGHVS and CDR2 FNYEAQ. The CDR3 region is CASSLTGQSNGYTF. The CDR3 nucleotides read TGTGCCAGCAGCTTAACCGGACAGTCAAATGGCTACACCTTC.

The rearrangement links TRBV29-1 to TRBJ2-1; the D is unclear. The CDR3 has 12 amino acids. From germline, CDR1 is SQVTM and CDR2 ANQGSEA. V lost 5 bases, J lost 0 bases, and 5 bases lay in between. The chain's CDR3 is CSVMSSYNEQFF. The CDR3 region has the DNA TGCAGCGTTATGAGCTCCTACAATGAGCAGTTCTTC.

The chain combines TRBV6-2 or TRBV6-3 with TRBJ2-3; 13 bases agree with TRBD2. This CDR3 is 17 amino acids long. V lost 4 bases and J lost 0; bases outside the gene matches: 4. Germline lookup yields CDR1 MNHEY and CDR2 SVGEGT. The CDR3 region is CASSFGLAGASTDTQYF. DNA of the CDR3: TGTGCCAGCAGTTTCGGACTAGCGGGAGCCAGCACAGATACGCAGTATTTT.

This chain joins TRBV4-1 and TRBJ1-3; the D is unclear. Germline CDR1 is MGHRA and CDR2 is YSYEKL. The V and J ends lost 1 base and 4 bases respectively, with 5 bases between them. The CDR3 is 13 residues long. Here the CDR3 DNA reads TGCGCCAGCAGCCAAGTGGCCGGAAACACCATATATTTT. Amino acids: CASSQVAGNTIYF.

The V call is TRBV5-8, the J call TRBJ2-1; D gene ambiguous. The length of the CDR3 is 12 residues. The germline gives CDR1 SGHTS, CDR2 YDEGEE. Between the trimmed V and J ends, which lost 1 base and 6 bases, there was a span of 5 bases. The CDR3 is CASSLSTNEQFF. As DNA, the CDR3 is TGTGCCAGCAGCTTGAGCACCAATGAGCAGTTCTTC. Together with reference TRBV5-8 and TRBJ2-1, the CDR3 gives the full variable domain: EAGVTQSPTHLIKTRGQQATLRCSPISGHTSVYWYQQALGLGLQFLLWYDEGEERNRGNFPPRFSGRQFPNYSSELNVNALELEDSALYLCASSLSTNEQFFGPGTRLTVL.

The V call is TRBV6-2 or TRBV6-3, the J call TRBJ1-1; perhaps TRBD1 as D (5 bases). The CDR3 contains 18 residues. The V end lost 0 bases, the J end lost 3 bases, and 20 bases lay between the germline ends. CDR1 MNHEY and CDR2 SVGEGT come from the germline V gene. The CDR3 reads CASSYSRAGPPGDTEAFF. The CDR3 DNA follows: TGTGCCAGCAGTTACTCGAGGGCAGGGCCTCCTGGGGACACTGAAGCTTTCTTT.

This clone was seen once. DNA of the CDR3: TGTGCCAGTAGTATACATAGCGGGATTGGGTTCAATGAGCAGTTCTTC. This codes for CASSIHSGIGFNEQFF. The rearrangement uses TRBV19 and TRBJ2-1; TRBD2 matches at 8 bases. Per the germline V gene, CDR1 is LNHDA and CDR2 is SQIVND (reference sequence). V dropped 2 bases and J dropped 6; count of bases not matched to a gene: 9. This CDR3 is 16 amino acids long.

The chain employs TRBV27 and TRBJ2-1; D remains ambiguous. This CDR3 spans 15 amino acids. CDR1 and CDR2 (germline): MNHEY, SMNVEV (reference sequence). Trimming took 1 base from V and 0 from J, leaving 7 bases between them. The CDR3 DNA reads TGTGCCAGCAGTTTATGGCAGAGCTCCTACAATGAGCAGTTCTTC. Translated, it gives CASSLWQSSYNEQFF.

This rearrangement joins TRBV2 to TRBJ1-2; 7 bases match TRBD1. There are 15 residues in the CDR3. The trim removed 5 bases at V and 2 bases at J, leaving 8 bases unmatched. Germline V lookup: CDR1 SNHLY, CDR2 FYNNEI. The CDR3 loop reads CASSSRDSPNYGYTF. The CDR3 DNA sequence: TGTGCCAGCAGTAGCCGGGACAGTCCAAACTATGGCTACACCTTC.

The V and J genes are TRBV4-1 and TRBJ1-4; D is undetermined. The CDR3 sequence is 16 residues long. Trimming left V 2 bases short and J 4 bases short, with 14 bases between. Per germline, CDR1 MGHRA and CDR2 YSYEKL. This CDR3 reads CASSQSSRGHNEKLFF. In DNA, the CDR3 is TGCGCCAGCAGCCAAAGTAGTCGGGGTCATAATGAAAAACTGTTTTTT.

The J gene is TRBJ2-7, the V gene TRBV27; 9 nucleotides match TRBD1. Germline loops: CDR1 MNHEY, CDR2 SMNVEV (reference sequence). Germline trimming cut 3 bases from V and 3 bases from J; bases unmatched to any gene: 18. This CDR3 is built from 19 residues. CDR3 DNA: TGTGCCAGCAGTTTCCACCGTTTATCAGGACAGGGGAATAGCTACGAGCAGTACTTC. Translation: CASSFHRLSGQGNSYEQYF.

The sample holds one count of this clone. V and J are TRBV27 and TRBJ1-2, with D hard to call. The CDR3 is 14 amino acids. V lost 4 bases and J lost 5, with 14 bases in between. In germline, CDR1 is MNHEY, CDR2 SMNVEV (reference sequence). For the CDR3, the DNA is TGTGCCAGCAGTTCTTATACAGACCGGTATGGCTACACCTTC. It is translated as CASSSYTDRYGYTF.

The chain employs TRBV11-2 and TRBJ1-1; no clear D. The V end was cut by 5 bases, the J end by 1 base, with 8 bases between. The CDR3 consists of 13 residues. Germline CDR1 SGHAT, CDR2 FQNNGV. The CDR3 is CASSNNRNTEAFF. The CDR3 DNA sequence: TGTGCCAGCAGCAACAACAGGAACACTGAAGCTTTCTTT.

This clone was seen a single time. The chain combines TRBV6-1 with TRBJ1-1, with 12 nucleotides matching TRBD1. CDR3 length: 19 amino acids. From germline, CDR1 is MNHNS and CDR2 SASEGT. The J segment lost 6 bases and the V segment lost 1 base, leaving 15 bases of the junction unmatched. CDR3 nucleotides: TGTGCCAGCAGTGAAGGCGGACCCGGGACAGGGGGCTTCTGGGCTGAAGCTTTCTTT. It is translated as CASSEGGPGTGGFWAEAFF.

The CDR3 is CASSQDGSREGLFF. CDR3 DNA sequence: TGTGCCAGCAGCCAAGATGGGAGCCGCGAGGGACTGTTTTTT. The chain carries TRBV14 and TRBJ1-4; D remains ambiguous. The CDR3 loop spans 14 amino acids. The V gene lost 0 bases and the J gene lost 13 bases, with 15 bases spanning the gap. The germline CDR1 and CDR2 sequences are SGHDN and FVKESK.

This chain joins TRBV5-6 and TRBJ1-1, with D possibly TRBD1 on 5 matching bases. The CDR3 runs 13 residues. V lost 6 bases to trimming and J lost 3 bases, with 12 bases between them. CDR1 is SGHDT, CDR2 YYEEEE, per germline. The DNA of the CDR3 is TGTGCCAGCACCCTGCTAGGGGACACTGAAGCTTTCTTT. Translating gives CASTLLGDTEAFF.

CDR3 region: CASRGESLQETQYF. CDR3 coding DNA: TGCGCCAGCCGGGGGGAGAGCCTACAAGAGACCCAGTACTTC. V and J are TRBV5-1 and TRBJ2-5, with TRBD2 identical over 7 bases. V trimming: 7 bases; J trimming: 2 bases; junction bases outside the gene matches: 8. CDR3 length: 14 residues. Germline CDR1 SGHRS, CDR2 YFSETQ. Full variable domain (remainder filled in from reference TRBV5-1 and TRBJ2-5): KAGVTQTPRYLIKTRGQQVTLSCSPISGHRSVSWYQQTPGQGLQFLFEYFSETQRNKGNFPGRFSGRQFSNSRSEMNVSTLELGDSALYLCASRGESLQETQYFGPGTRLLVL.

This chain uses TRBV7-2 with TRBJ1-2; the D gene is possibly TRBD1 (5 bases). This CDR3 has 14 amino acids. In germline, CDR1 is SGHTA, CDR2 FQGNSA. The V end was cut by 5 bases, the J end by 6 bases, with 16 bases between. CDR3 region: CASSPRQIVDGYTF. CDR3 DNA: TGTGCCAGCAGCCCAAGACAGATTGTGGATGGCTACACCTTC.

This clone was picked up one time. V gene TRBV14 combines with J gene TRBJ2-7; 12 bases match TRBD2. This CDR3 is 15 amino acids long. V gave up 4 bases and J gave up 2 bases; unmatched junction bases: 3. Germline V gene lookup returns CDR1 SGHDN and CDR2 FVKESK. The CDR3 sequence: CASSRGLAGPYEQYV. Written as DNA, the CDR3 is TGTGCCAGCAGCCGCGGACTAGCGGGGCCCTACGAGCAGTACGTC.

The gene calls are TRBV7-8 and TRBJ1-1; TRBD1 agrees at 7 bases. This CDR3 contains 14 residues. Germline V gene data show CDR1 as SGHVS and CDR2 as FQNEAQ. V trimming: 5 bases; J trimming: 0 bases; junction bases outside the gene matches: 3. The CDR3 nucleotides read TGTGCCAGCAGCCGAGGGACAGTGAACACTGAAGCTTTCTTT. Its translation: CASSRGTVNTEAFF.

The V and J genes are TRBV12-3 or TRBV12-4 and TRBJ1-2; D is uncertain. Trimming pared 3 bases from V and 8 bases from J, leaving 10 bases between. CDR3 size: 12 residues. The CDR3 DNA sequence: TGTGCCAGCAGTTTCGAAAACGGAGGCTACACCTTC. Residues: CASSFENGGYTF.

The rearrangement uses TRBV6-6 and TRBJ2-7; TRBD1 agrees at 8 bases. After removal of 8 bases from V and 5 bases from J, the junction contained 2 bases not matched to a gene. In germline, CDR1 is MNHNY, CDR2 SVGAGI (reference sequence). This CDR3 is 11 amino acids long. The CDR3 bases are TGTGCCAGCGACAGGGGAAACGAGCAGTACTTC. Translation gives CASDRGNEQYF.

This sequence joins TRBV7-8 and TRBJ1-1; D not certain. This CDR3 contains 23 residues. Trimming removed 5 bases from V and 3 bases from J, with 40 bases in between. Germline CDR1 and CDR2: SGHVS and FQNEAQ. This chain's CDR3 is CASSPDPPTGLGILWGVHTEAFF. Here the CDR3 DNA reads TGTGCCAGCAGCCCGGACCCCCCCACGGGCCTCGGGATTCTTTGGGGTGTCCACACTGAAGCTTTCTTT.

This clone was seen once. J is TRBJ2-2 and V is TRBV7-2, with D maybe TRBD2 (5 bases). In germline, CDR1 is SGHTA, CDR2 FQGNSA. The CDR3 consists of 17 residues. Trimming removed 3 bases from V and 7 bases from J, with 21 bases in between. In DNA form, the CDR3 reads TGTGCCAGCAGCTTTGAGCTTCCAGGAGGAGTGGGCGGGGAGCTGTTTTTT. It translates to CASSFELPGGVGGELFF.

The V gene is TRBV6-1, the J gene TRBJ2-2, with 9 bases identical to TRBD1. Unmatched junction bases numbered 5, after V lost 2 bases and J lost 7 bases. The germline gives CDR1 MNHNS, CDR2 SASEGT. CDR3 length: 15 amino acids. For the CDR3, the DNA is TGTGCCAGCAGTGAATTGACAGGGGGTTACGGGGAGCTGTTTTTT. Protein: CASSELTGGYGELFF.